One sample yielded the 14 T cell receptor beta chains listed below, sequenced in a study of Ad26.COV2.S vaccination and SARS-CoV-2 variants. Treatment meaning: roughly 19 received Ad26.COV2.S at low or high dose, single or two shots; several received placebo; per-sample allocation not given. Specimens were obtained on day 63 following the first vaccine or placebo injection. The protocol was immunoSEQ multiplex PCR, while the TCRdb copy is restricted to in-frame clones and leaves out a portion. Among some 450,000 clones listed, about 90% were seen once. The specimen comprised peripheral blood, sampled in a trial of Ad26.COV2.S vaccine versus placebo. The receptor set was obtained from a person between 18 and 65 years old who received the Ad26.COV2.S COVID-19 vaccine or a placebo.

The CDR3 here is CASSWTSGTAETQYF. CDR3 coding DNA: TGTGCCAGCAGTTGGACTAGCGGAACCGCCGAGACCCAGTACTTC. The chain has TRBV28 and TRBJ2-5; 10 bases align to TRBD2. V lost 4 bases, J lost 5 bases, and 7 bases stayed unmatched. Germline V gene sequence: CDR1 MDHEN, CDR2 SYDVKM. CDR3 length: 15 amino acids.

The genes are TRBV9 and TRBJ2-3; possibly TRBD1 or TRBD2 for D (5 bases each). V was pared by 0 bases and J by 5 bases, with 13 bases between. This CDR3 comprises 15 residues. Germline V gene sequence: CDR1 SGDLS, CDR2 YYNGEE. The CDR3 protein is CASSVVSGSGDTQYF. Here the CDR3 DNA reads TGTGCCAGCAGCGTAGTGTCAGGGAGCGGAGATACGCAGTATTTT.

The chain is built from TRBV6-8 and TRBJ1-4; D is perhaps TRBD1 (6 bases). The CDR3 runs to 15 residues. The germline CDR1 and CDR2 sequences are MNHGY and SAAAGT. Deletions cut 3 bases from V and 7 bases from J, with 15 bases between. CDR3 residues: CASSYSRDKFEKLFF. The CDR3 bases are TGTGCCAGCAGTTATTCCCGGGACAAATTTGAAAAACTGTTTTTT.

This rearrangement joins TRBV14 to TRBJ1-3; D is ambiguous. V lost 3 bases, J lost 0 bases, and 0 bases lay in between. This CDR3 has 12 amino acids. Germline-derived CDR1 and CDR2 are SGHDN and FVKESK. This chain's CDR3 is CASSHSGNTIYF. CDR3 DNA: TGTGCCAGCAGCCACTCTGGAAACACCATATATTTT.

This clone was seen a few times. The chain has TRBV6-6 and TRBJ1-4; 8 positions match TRBD1. Germline V gene data show CDR1 as MNHNY and CDR2 as SVGAGI (reference sequence). The CDR3 contains 15 residues. J gave up 7 bases and V 2 bases, and 6 bases lay outside the gene matches. The CDR3 DNA is TGTGCCAGCAGTTACCGCGGACAGGGCAGTGAAAAACTGTTTTTT. Encoded protein: CASSYRGQGSEKLFF.

The chain employs TRBV28 and TRBJ1-4, with D possibly matching TRBD1 (6 bases). Trimming stripped 5 bases from V and 3 bases from J, with 13 bases between. Germline CDR1 and CDR2: MDHEN and SYDVKM. The CDR3 spans 15 residues. CDR3 amino acids: CASSEQGPANEKLFF. In DNA form, the CDR3 reads TGTGCCAGCAGTGAACAGGGTCCAGCTAATGAAAAACTGTTTTTT.

The chain couples TRBV20-1 to TRBJ2-1; no clear D gene. Trimming pared 6 bases from V and 0 bases from J, leaving 3 bases between. Germline CDR1 is DFQATT and CDR2 is SNEGSKA (reference sequence). This CDR3 contains 11 residues. CDR3 DNA sequence: TGCAGTGCCCTCTCCTACAATGAGCAGTTCTTC. Protein product: CSALSYNEQFF.

This clone occurred a few times. The chain combines TRBV7-9 with TRBJ2-3; 8 bases agree with TRBD1. This CDR3 has 16 amino acids. V gave up 2 bases and J gave up 3 bases; unmatched junction bases: 7. Germline V gives CDR1 SEHNR, CDR2 FQNEAQ (reference sequence). CDR3 loop: CASSLRGQGVTDTQYF. CDR3 DNA: TGTGCCAGCAGCTTACGCGGACAGGGAGTGACAGATACGCAGTATTTT.

The genes are TRBV28 and TRBJ2-4; D is possibly TRBD2 (6 bases). V was pared by 5 bases and J by 3 bases, with 17 bases between. CDR1 and CDR2 from the germline V gene are MDHEN and SYDVKM. The length of the CDR3 is 16 residues. The CDR3: CASSMMGGWVKNIQYF. CDR3 sequence (DNA): TGTGCCAGCAGTATGATGGGGGGTTGGGTCAAAAACATTCAGTACTTC.

V gene TRBV4-2 combines with J gene TRBJ2-1; 13 nucleotides agree with TRBD2. The CDR3 spans 21 residues. CDR1 and CDR2 (germline): LGHNA, YNFKEQ. The trim removed 3 bases at V and 0 bases at J, leaving 14 bases unmatched. The CDR3 sequence is CASSQGTPGLAGPPSYNEQFF. The DNA of the CDR3 is TGTGCCAGCAGCCAGGGGACTCCGGGACTAGCGGGACCCCCCTCCTACAATGAGCAGTTCTTC.

The rearrangement links TRBV5-5 to TRBJ1-4; 7 positions agree with TRBD1. The CDR3 sequence is 14 residues long. Germline CDR1 is SGHKS and CDR2 is YYEKEE (reference sequence). J lost 8 bases, V lost 1 base, and 5 bases had no gene match. This CDR3 is CASSLSQGREKLFF. The CDR3 region has the DNA TGTGCCAGCAGCTTGTCACAGGGGCGGGAAAAACTGTTTTTT.

CDR3 amino acids: CASSLWGQGGFQETQYF. The CDR3 coding sequence is TGTGCCAGCAGCTTATGGGGGCAGGGGGGTTTCCAAGAGACCCAGTACTTC. V is TRBV11-2 and J is TRBJ2-5; tentative D call: TRBD1 (7 bases). The CDR3 covers 17 residues. Trimming removed 2 bases from V and 1 base from J, with 17 bases in between. Germline V CDR1 and CDR2: SGHAT, FQNNGV.

Comment on this clone: The identical CDR3 is also encoded by other nucleotide sequences in the sample. DNA for the CDR3: TGTGCCAGCAGCTTAGGGAGTTATACTGAAGCTTTCTTT. It translates to CASSLGSYTEAFF. The chain joins TRBV7-2 to TRBJ1-1, with no clear D. The ends were cut back, 1 base at V and 5 bases at J, with 8 bases in the middle. This CDR3 is built from 13 residues. Germline values: CDR1 SGHTA, CDR2 FQGNSA.

The V and J genes are TRBV19 and TRBJ1-5, with 8 bases fitting TRBD1. J was trimmed by 6 bases and V by 7 bases; bases with no gene match: 11. Germline V gene data show CDR1 as LNHDA and CDR2 as SQIVND (reference sequence). CDR3 length: 15 residues. The CDR3 spells CASNPDRGVVQPQHF. Written as DNA, the CDR3 is TGTGCCAGTAACCCCGACAGGGGAGTAGTTCAGCCCCAGCATTTT. The whole variable domain, filled in from reference TRBV19 and TRBJ1-5, reads DGGITQSPKYLFRKEGQNVTLSCEQNLNHDAMYWYRQDPGQGLRLIYYSQIVNDFQKGDIAEGYSVSREKKESFPLTVTSAQKNPTAFYLCASNPDRGVVQPQHFGDGTRLSIL.